One sample yielded the 17 T cell receptor beta chains listed below, sequenced in a study of high-grade serous ovarian cancer treatment subgroups. The tumor samples were collected prior to definitive surgery or chemotherapy. Libraries were prepared by immunoSEQ multiplex PCR; TCRdb keeps only in-frame clonotypes and omits some of them. In the table there are roughly 8,700 clones, 72% of which are singletons. Sequencing was performed on tumor tissue. Receptor source: a human donor with high-grade serous ovarian cancer.

Only a few counts were recorded for this clone. The chain is built from TRBV19 and TRBJ1-5, with 10 bases that match TRBD1. Per the germline V gene, CDR1 is LNHDA and CDR2 is SQIVND (reference sequence). CDR3 length: 15 residues. The trim removed 4 bases at V and 7 bases at J, leaving 7 bases unmatched. The CDR3: CASSTGQGIGQPQHF. CDR3 nucleotides: TGTGCCAGTAGTACGGGACAGGGGATCGGGCAGCCCCAGCATTTT.

This chain links TRBV4-1 with TRBJ2-2, with 7 bases that match TRBD1. This CDR3 comprises 16 residues. From germline, CDR1 is MGHRA and CDR2 YSYEKL. V lost 6 bases to trimming and J lost 4 bases; unmatched junction nucleotides: 11. CDR3: CASSPLRGLSTGELFF. In DNA, the CDR3 is TGCGCCAGCAGTCCCTTAAGGGGGCTGAGCACCGGGGAGCTGTTTTTT.

The chain couples TRBV2 to TRBJ2-1, with a weak D call TRBD1 (6 bases). The germline V gene encodes CDR1 SNHLY and CDR2 FYNNEI. The CDR3 loop spans 15 amino acids. V dropped 3 bases and J dropped 6 bases, with 15 bases sitting between them. DNA of the CDR3: TGTGCCAGCAGTGATTCCAGGGGACCCCTCAATGAGCAGTTCTTC. It translates to CASSDSRGPLNEQFF.

The V gene is TRBV6-6, the J gene TRBJ2-1, with 11 positions matching TRBD2. J gave up 6 bases and V 6 bases, and 7 bases lay outside the gene matches. The CDR3 is made up of 15 amino acids. Germline loops: CDR1 MNHNY, CDR2 SVGAGI (reference sequence). The CDR3 sequence is CASRSTGTSGNEQFF. The CDR3 DNA follows: TGTGCCAGCAGGTCTACTGGGACTAGCGGCAATGAGCAGTTCTTC.

This rearrangement joins TRBV5-1 to TRBJ2-7; D is possibly TRBD1 (6 bases). Trimming pared 4 bases from V and 0 bases from J, leaving 11 bases between. From germline, CDR1 is SGHRS and CDR2 YFSETQ. The length of the CDR3 is 14 residues. CDR3 DNA sequence: TGCGCCAGCAGCGTAGGACAGACCTCCTACGAGCAGTACTTC. Translating gives CASSVGQTSYEQYF.

The chain employs TRBV5-1 and TRBJ1-2; no clear D. Germline V gene sequence: CDR1 SGHRS, CDR2 YFSETQ. V lost 0 bases to trimming and J lost 5 bases, with 8 bases between them. The CDR3 consists of 13 residues. The DNA of the CDR3 is TGCGCCAGCAGCTTGGTTCGGGAGTATGGCTACACCTTC. This translates into CASSLVREYGYTF.

The J gene is TRBJ2-7, the V gene TRBV13, with D unresolved. The germline gives CDR1 PRHDT, CDR2 FYEKMQ (reference sequence). Trimming left V 2 bases short and J 1 base short, with 6 bases between. The CDR3 is 13 residues long. DNA for the CDR3: TGTGCCAGCAGCTTAAGGGTGTCCTACGAGCAGTACTTC. This encodes CASSLRVSYEQYF.

This clone came up a few times. The rearrangement uses TRBV4-1 and TRBJ1-2, with D unclear. V lost 0 bases to trimming and J lost 7 bases, with 15 bases between them. This CDR3 contains 15 residues. CDR1 is MGHRA and CDR2 is YSYEKL in the germline V gene. CDR3 in amino acids: CASSQEARMVSGYTF. For the CDR3, the DNA is TGCGCCAGCAGCCAAGAGGCGAGAATGGTTTCTGGCTACACCTTC.

This clone has a handful of counts. The chain couples TRBV7-6 to TRBJ2-7, with 7 bases identical to TRBD2. J gave up 6 bases and V 1 base, and 3 bases lay outside the gene matches. The CDR3 extends over 13 amino acids. Germline V gene lookup returns CDR1 SGHVS and CDR2 FNYEAQ. The CDR3 reads CASSLVGGSEQYF. Written as DNA, the CDR3 is TGTGCCAGCAGCTTAGTGGGGGGGAGCGAGCAGTACTTC.

The chain combines TRBV4-1 with TRBJ2-1, with 8 bases identical to TRBD2. The CDR3 sequence is 18 residues long. V was pared by 1 base and J by 5 bases, with 13 bases of the junction left unmatched. The germline V gene encodes CDR1 MGHRA and CDR2 YSYEKL. The DNA for the CDR3 is TGCGCCAGCAGCCAAGCATCGTCGACTAGCGCACACCACAATGAGCAGTTCTTC. Protein: CASSQASSTSAHHNEQFF.

The chain has TRBV5-1 and TRBJ2-1; 11 bases are shared with TRBD2. V was pared by 0 bases and J by 7 bases, with 3 bases of the junction left unmatched. Germline V gives CDR1 SGHRS, CDR2 YFSETQ. CDR3 length: 15 amino acids. This chain's CDR3 is CASSLVTSGMNEQFF. For the CDR3, the DNA is TGCGCCAGCAGCTTGGTGACTAGCGGGATGAATGAGCAGTTCTTC.

This chain uses TRBV28 with TRBJ2-3; D is uncertain. Trimming removed 5 bases at V and 3 bases at J, with 18 bases between. Germline CDR1 and CDR2: MDHEN and SYDVKM. There are 16 residues in the CDR3. CDR3 nucleotides: TGTGCCAGCAGTCCCCAAGTACAGATGAGGACAGATACGCAGTATTTT. This codes for CASSPQVQMRTDTQYF.

The CDR3 region is CASSTQGGTEAFF. CDR3 coding DNA: TGTGCCAGCAGCACCCAGGGCGGGACTGAAGCTTTCTTT. The chain employs TRBV5-4 and TRBJ1-1, with D perhaps matching TRBD1 (5 bases). The CDR3 is 13 residues long. The ends were cut back, 4 bases at V and 5 bases at J, with 12 bases in the middle. Germline loops: CDR1 SGHNT, CDR2 YYREEE (reference sequence).

The chain recombines TRBV5-1 with TRBJ1-2; 9 positions match TRBD1. The germline V gene encodes CDR1 SGHRS and CDR2 YFSETQ. V lost 2 bases to trimming and J lost 4 bases; unmatched junction nucleotides: 9. The CDR3 has 16 residues. The CDR3 nucleotides read TGCGCCAGCAGCTTTAATCCAGGGACAGGGACCTATGGCTACACCTTC. Translation gives CASSFNPGTGTYGYTF.

This clone was detected only a few times. The chain couples TRBV10-1 to TRBJ1-4, with 7 bases aligning to TRBD1. Germline lookup yields CDR1 WNHNN and CDR2 SYGVQD (reference sequence). The V gene end was trimmed by 5 bases and the J gene end by 8 bases; junction bases not matched to a gene: 8. The CDR3 sequence is 14 residues long. The CDR3 nucleotides are TGCGCCAGCAGTAAGGGGGCCAAGGAAGAAAAACTGTTTTTT. It translates to CASSKGAKEEKLFF.

The chain carries TRBV5-1 and TRBJ2-1; D is perhaps TRBD1 or TRBD2 (5 bases each). CDR1 is SGHRS and CDR2 is YFSETQ in the germline V gene. Trimming took 2 bases from V and 7 from J, leaving 19 bases between them. The CDR3 spans 16 residues. CDR3 bases: TGCGCCAGCAGCTTAATCGGGACCGCAGTGGGGAATGAGCAGTTCTTC. This encodes CASSLIGTAVGNEQFF.

The CDR3 coding sequence is TGTGCCAGAAGCTACCCACTAGGATCCCCAGATACGCAGTATTTT. Residues: CARSYPLGSPDTQYF. The chain couples TRBV5-3 to TRBJ2-3; the D gene is possibly TRBD2 (5 bases). TRBV5-3 is an open reading frame whose function is uncertain. This CDR3 spans 15 amino acids. The V end lost 3 bases, the J end lost 4 bases, and 15 bases lay between the germline ends.